The following is a TCR beta chain sequence with its context. What it binds is unknown. Per germline, CDR1 MGHRA and CDR2 YSYEKL. The CDR3 is made up of 15 amino acids. V was shortened by 1 base and J by 9 bases, with 13 bases between the two germline ends. The data stem from a study of T cell responses to AZD1222 COVID-19 vaccine. The overall study: Analysis merged second doses at about 4 or about 12 weeks.

Here immunoSEQ multiplex PCR was the method, and the copy in TCRdb shows in-frame clones only, minus some. The sample has 250,000 or so clones; more than 80% are singletons. The study, taken as a whole, reports: Researchers took repertoire samples only after the peak T cell response had come. An increase in Spike-specific TCR breadth and depth was observed after two AZD1222 doses. Mostly white British, mostly female donors; authors suggested clonal diversity may be underestimated.

The sample in question was peripheral blood, obtained on day 0 of AZD1222 vaccination. J is TRBJ1-6 and V is TRBV4-1; no clear D. The origin of this receptor is an adult in good health. The CDR3 loop reads CASSQVWRVGSPLHF. In DNA form, the CDR3 reads TGCGCCAGCAGCCAAGTGTGGCGGGTTGGTTCACCCCTCCACTTT.